Listed below are T cell receptor beta chains from one sample, sequenced in a study of cytomegalovirus exposure and HLA in healthy donors. TCRdb's table, derived via immunoSEQ multiplex PCR, lists solely in-frame clones and lacks some. Here the sample spans 300,000 to 450,000 clones, roughly 85% being singletons. Input material: PBMCs. These receptors came from a woman aged 18-29 years in good health and CMV-seronegative. CDR3s include the opening cysteine and the closing phenylalanine or tryptophan. A D gene is named only where the DNA matches it firmly. Only some rows state a clone size, as once, few, many or a class for expanded clones.

-	TRBV29-1	-	TRBJ2-5	TGCAGCGTTGAATTTTTTGATGGCGGAGAGACCCAGTACTTC	CSVEFFDGGETQYF
-	TRBV6-1	-	TRBJ2-1	TGTGCCAGCAGTGAAGTAGGTGGGACTGGCTACAATGAGCAGTTCTTC	CASSEVGGTGYNEQFF
-	TRBV27	-	TRBJ2-5	TGTGCCAGCAGTTTTGTGGGGACTCAAGAGACCCAGTACTTC	CASSFVGTQETQYF
-	TRBV9	-	TRBJ2-2	TGTGCCAGCAGCGCTCTAGCTGGGGGCCCGAACACCGGGGAGCTGTTTTTT	CASSALAGGPNTGELFF
-	TRBV6-4	TRBD2	TRBJ2-1	TGTGCCAGCAGGTTCGGACTAGCGGGAGTAGGGGAGCAGTTCTTC	CASRFGLAGVGEQFF
few	TRBV6-1	-	TRBJ1-4	TGTGCCAGCAGTGGCGCTTACGGACTGTTTTTT	CASSGAYGLFF
few	TRBV27	TRBD1	TRBJ2-7	TGTGCCAGCAGTCCGTGGACAGGGGCCAACTACGAGCAGTACTTC	CASSPWTGANYEQYF
-	TRBV5-6	TRBD2	TRBJ2-1	TGTGCCAGCAGCCTGGGACTAGCGGGAGTGGGCAATGAGCAGTTCTTC	CASSLGLAGVGNEQFF
-	TRBV18	TRBD1	TRBJ2-7	TGTGCCAGCTCCTTCACCACAGGGGTGTCCTACGAGCAGTACTTC	CASSFTTGVSYEQYF
-	TRBV7-9	TRBD2	TRBJ2-7	TGTGCCAGCAGCTTAGTTATTACAGCCATGCGGGAGGGTAGCTACGAGCAGTACTTC	CASSLVITAMREGSYEQYF
-	TRBV19	-	TRBJ2-7	TGTGCCAGTAGCGCGGGCGACGCCTACGAGCAGTACTTC	CASSAGDAYEQYF
-	TRBV6-4	TRBD2	TRBJ2-5	TGTGCCAGCAGCCGGACTAGCGAAGAGACCCAGTACTTC	CASSRTSEETQYF